What follows describes a single TCR beta chain. The target of this receptor is not known. It has no much larger one-base neighbor in the sample; base qualities were not kept. From its cysteine to its phenylalanine, the CDR3 spans 15 amino acids. The only DNA kept is the CDR3, 45 bases in frame from the first base. CDR1 and CDR2, per the germline V gene, are MNHEY and SVGAGI. Between the V and J ends, shortened by 0 bases and 2 bases respectively, the junction contains 10 bases. Whole blood was collected in K2EDTA tubes by collaborating institutions according to the institutions' own protocols. For TCRbeta analysis, collaborators shipped samples as frozen whole blood, isolated PBMCs, or DNA extracted from either of those sample types. TCRbeta CDR3 regions were amplified from genomic DNA by means of the immunoSEQ Assay, a bias-controlled multiplex PCR. On the study's bioinformatics: The number of nucleated cells in each sample was estimated by amplification of reference gene primers within the assay. To quantify the absolute abundance of each unique TCRbeta CDR3 rearrangement, sequence reads were collapsed and filtered. For each sample, productive Simpson clonality was calculated by taking the square root of Simpson's diversity index across productive rearrangements. This is the immuneACCESS table as TCRdb keeps it, with only in-frame sequences that have V and J called. A part of the clones is gone; compared with another copy, unresolved V genes explain less than half, and the rest is unexplained. From that table come the V and J calls and clone size; the DNA was used to work out D and trimming. The sample profile shows under 200,000 clones; roughly 86% of them were found once. The ten largest clones represent 2% to 3% of the sample.

The data were obtained in a study of blood T cell repertoires in COVID-19 (dated by TCRdb to 2019 to 2021). Background for the entire study: Samples from collaborators originated in the United States, Italy and Spain and spanned both the acute and convalescent phases of COVID-19. The material from the prospective study consisted of cDNA or gDNA derived from T cells, B-cell-depleted T cells, or PBMCs. Deeply sampled blood TCRbeta repertoires from subjects exposed to, actively infected with, or recovered from COVID-19 were included in the dataset. A freely available public database, intended as a resource for researchers studying the immune response to SARS-CoV-2, is where the repertoires were released. Samples came from the ongoing ImmuneRACE study (first 160 participants) plus 1,254 subjects from 6 global collaborators. The sample metadata nearly always contained a de-identified subject ID, COVID-19 status, age in years and sex. Where HLA class I and class II types were available, the types were taken from metadata supplied by the sample provider, not from assay-based typing.

Broader findings and caveats from the paper: The quantity of clinical and demographic metadata differed by source and by participant and was supplied without curation.

The sequence joins TRBV6-5 to TRBJ1-1, and possibly TRBD1, on 5 matching bases. The sequencing sample was made of peripheral blood. This clonotype originated in a man between 40 and 49 years old with active or convalescent COVID-19. The CDR3 corresponds to CASSYSTAPNTEAFF. The DNA reads TGTGCCAGCAGTTACTCGACAGCCCCTAACACTGAAGCTTTCTTT.